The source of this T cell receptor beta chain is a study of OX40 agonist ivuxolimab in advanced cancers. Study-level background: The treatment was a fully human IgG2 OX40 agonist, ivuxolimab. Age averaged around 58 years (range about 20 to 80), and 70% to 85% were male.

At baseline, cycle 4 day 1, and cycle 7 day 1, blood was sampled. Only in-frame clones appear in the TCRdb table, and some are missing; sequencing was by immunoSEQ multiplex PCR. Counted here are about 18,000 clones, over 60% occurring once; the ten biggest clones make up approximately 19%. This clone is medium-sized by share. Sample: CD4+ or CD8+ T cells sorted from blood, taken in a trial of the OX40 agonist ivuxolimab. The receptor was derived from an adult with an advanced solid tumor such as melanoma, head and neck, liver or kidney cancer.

CDR3 DNA sequence: TGTGCCAGTAGTATAGACGGGAGTTTGTACGAGCAGTACTTC. This encodes CASSIDGSLYEQYF. The chain is built from TRBV19 and TRBJ2-7; D is possibly TRBD2 (6 bases). Germline values: CDR1 LNHDA, CDR2 SQIVND (reference sequence). This CDR3 is 14 amino acids long. Trimming shortened V by 0 bases and J by 4 bases, and 10 bases separated the two germline ends.